The present T cell receptor (beta chain) was sequenced within a study of identical twins. TCRdb re-analysed the 5' RACE reads in MiXCR, keeping a single row per CDR3 protein. This sample yields fewer than 550,000 distinct CDR3 sequences, of which approximately 16% are seen a single time; roughly 0.43% belongs to the top ten. In its sample, this clonotype was seen many times. Per germline, CDR1 SQVTM and CDR2 ANQGSEA. The length of the CDR3 is 20 residues. Unmatched junction bases numbered 25, after V lost 5 bases and J lost 2 bases. These data were also filed under a second study, of yellow fever vaccine responses in identical twins.

Sequencing input: CD4+ T cells sorted from blood. This rearrangement joins TRBV29-1 to TRBJ2-7, with 9 positions matching TRBD2. This clonotype was obtained from a woman aged 18-35 years in good health. CDR3 nucleotides: TGCAGCGTTCTTGGGCTAGCGGGAAAGGCACGGAATAGGCCCACCTACGAGCAGTACTTC. This encodes CSVLGLAGKARNRPTYEQYF.